This paragraph covers one T cell receptor (beta chain) sequence. V lost 1 base and J lost 4; bases outside the gene matches: 6. The CDR3 has 15 amino acids. Germline V gives CDR1 SGDLS, CDR2 YYNGEE. This sample was included in a study of blood T cell repertoires in COVID-19. Turning to the study itself: PBMCs, B-cell-depleted T cells, or T cells provided the cDNA or gDNA that made up the material.

Profiling relied on immunoSEQ multiplex PCR, and the TCRdb table lists in-frame clones only, not all of them. This sample yields about 230,000 clones, of which approximately 81% are seen a single time; around 0.97% belongs to the top ten. The material sequenced was peripheral blood. This receptor was identified in a man aged 40-50 years with acute or convalescent COVID-19. V gene TRBV9 combines with J gene TRBJ2-5; TRBD1 agrees at 8 bases. The CDR3 loop reads CASSVSARGLETQYF. CDR3 DNA: TGTGCCAGCAGCGTATCCGCCAGGGGGCTAGAGACCCAGTACTTC.